Reported below is one T cell receptor (beta chain). The antigen is not known. Only in-frame clones appear in the TCRdb table, and some are missing; sequencing was by immunoSEQ multiplex PCR. The sample has 100,000 to 150,000 clones, over 85% seen once. Per germline, CDR1 SGHRS and CDR2 YFSETQ. Trimming took off 10 bases at V and 0 bases at J, with 38 bases between the two ends. The CDR3 has 22 residues. These data belong to a study of T cell responses to AZD1222 COVID-19 vaccine. Regarding the study as a whole: Spike-specific TCR breadth and depth were elevated following two AZD1222 doses. Targeting of unmutated variant regions was reportedly seen in nearly half of spike-specific TCRs. White British ancestry dominated among donors, who included more females, and clonal diversity was possibly underestimated.

Sequenced material: peripheral blood, taken on day 0 of AZD1222 vaccination. The chain couples TRBV5-1 to TRBJ1-3; tentative D call: TRBD1 (6 bases). This TCR was recovered from an adult in good health. CDR3 region: CARVRRRGGLGRTTNSGNTIYF. For the CDR3, the DNA is TGCGCCCGCGTCCGCCGGCGGGGGGGCTTGGGAAGGACCACAAACTCTGGAAACACCATATATTTT.